Listed below are T cell receptor beta chains from one sample, sequenced in a study of T and B cells in COVID-19 patients. TCRdb processed the multiplex PCR reads anew with MiXCR; each CDR3 protein has one entry. The data contain around 20,000 distinct CDR3 sequences, roughly 29% of them seen just once; the ten biggest clones take up roughly 2.1%. Sequences were obtained from blood. Receptor source: a human donor who had recovered from COVID-19. CDR3s include the opening cysteine and the closing phenylalanine or tryptophan. The D gene is left open where the match is weak. Rows may omit the clone size; those that give it use once, few, many or a size class.

j_gene: TRBJ1-1; v_gene: TRBV7-9; d_gene: TRBD1; abundance: .; CDR3nt: TGTGCCAGCAGCGTTCGACAGGGGGCGCGGGTGACTGAAGCTTTCTTT; CDR3aa: CASSVRQGARVTEAFF
j_gene: TRBJ1-5; v_gene: TRBV11-3; d_gene: .; abundance: once; CDR3nt: TGTGCCAGCAGCTTAGAAGGCAGGGCTAGCAATCAGCCCCAGCATTTT; CDR3aa: CASSLEGRASNQPQHF
j_gene: TRBJ1-5; v_gene: TRBV6-5; d_gene: TRBD1; abundance: .; CDR3nt: TGTGCCAGCAGTTACACGCGACCCCAGGGGGCCTCTTTCCAGCCCCAGCATTTT; CDR3aa: CASSYTRPQGASFQPQHF
j_gene: TRBJ2-5; v_gene: TRBV19; d_gene: TRBD2; abundance: many; CDR3nt: TGTGCCAGTAGTAGAAGGACTAGCGGGGGGACGGAGACCCAGTACTTC; CDR3aa: CASSRRTSGGTETQYF
j_gene: TRBJ1-1; v_gene: TRBV5-1; d_gene: TRBD1; abundance: .; CDR3nt: TGCGCCAGTGACCCGGGACAGCCGAACACTGAAGCTTTCTTT; CDR3aa: CASDPGQPNTEAFF
j_gene: TRBJ2-7; v_gene: TRBV30; d_gene: .; abundance: many; CDR3nt: TGTGCCTGGAGTTCAGGGCCTAGATGGTACTTC; CDR3aa: CAWSSGPRWYF
j_gene: TRBJ1-1; v_gene: TRBV6-5; d_gene: TRBD1; abundance: .; CDR3nt: TGTGCCACCCTCAGACAGGGTTCGAGTACTGAAGCTTTCTTT; CDR3aa: CATLRQGSSTEAFF
j_gene: TRBJ1-3; v_gene: TRBV5-6; d_gene: .; abundance: .; CDR3nt: TGTGCCTCGGCTAGGACCTCTGGAAACACCATATATTTT; CDR3aa: CASARTSGNTIYF
j_gene: TRBJ2-1; v_gene: TRBV12-3/TRBV12-4; d_gene: TRBD1; abundance: .; CDR3nt: TGTGCCAGCAGCCGGGGACAGGGAAACAATGAGCAGTTCTTC; CDR3aa: CASSRGQGNNEQFF
j_gene: TRBJ2-7; v_gene: TRBV29-1; d_gene: TRBD1; abundance: .; CDR3nt: TGCAGCGTTGCCGGGACAGGGGGCAGCTCACCCTACGAGCAGTACTTC; CDR3aa: CSVAGTGGSSPYEQYF
j_gene: TRBJ2-1; v_gene: TRBV18; d_gene: .; abundance: few; CDR3nt: TGTGCCAGCTCCCAAAATGACAATGAGCAGTTCTTC; CDR3aa: CASSQNDNEQFF
j_gene: TRBJ2-3; v_gene: TRBV15; d_gene: TRBD1; abundance: medium-sized; CDR3nt: TGTGCCACCAGTTCGGGACAGGGGCTTTTATTT; CDR3aa: CATSSGQGLLF
j_gene: TRBJ1-6; v_gene: TRBV10-3; d_gene: TRBD1; abundance: few; CDR3nt: TGTGCCATCAGGATGGACAGGGATAATTCACCCCTCCACTTT; CDR3aa: CAIRMDRDNSPLHF
j_gene: TRBJ2-1; v_gene: TRBV20-1; d_gene: .; abundance: .; CDR3nt: TGCAGTGCTAGGCCCTCGGGCAGGGAGAGTGAGCAGTTCTTC; CDR3aa: CSARPSGRESEQFF
j_gene: TRBJ2-7; v_gene: TRBV19; d_gene: TRBD1; abundance: .; CDR3nt: TGTGCCAGTAGTATTGACAGGGCGGTGCGGTACTTC; CDR3aa: CASSIDRAVRYF
j_gene: TRBJ2-1; v_gene: TRBV30; d_gene: .; abundance: many; CDR3nt: TGTGCCTGGAGTACAGGGAAACCCTACAATGAGCAGTTCTTC; CDR3aa: CAWSTGKPYNEQFF
j_gene: TRBJ1-1; v_gene: TRBV6-5; d_gene: .; abundance: few; CDR3nt: TGTGCCAGCAGTCGCTGGGGGAACACTGAAGCTTTCTTT; CDR3aa: CASSRWGNTEAFF
j_gene: TRBJ1-2; v_gene: TRBV19; d_gene: TRBD1; abundance: .; CDR3nt: TGTGCCAGTAGCATACAGGGGACGGAAGGCTACACCTTC; CDR3aa: CASSIQGTEGYTF
j_gene: TRBJ2-6; v_gene: TRBV18; d_gene: .; abundance: .; CDR3nt: TGTGCCAGCTCACATCCGGGGTCTGGGGCCAACGTCCTGACTTTC; CDR3aa: CASSHPGSGANVLTF
j_gene: TRBJ2-5; v_gene: TRBV6-5; d_gene: .; abundance: .; CDR3nt: TGTGCCAGCAGTTACTTCTCTAGCAAGGAGACCCAGTACTTC; CDR3aa: CASSYFSSKETQYF
j_gene: TRBJ1-4; v_gene: TRBV6-5; d_gene: TRBD1; abundance: many; CDR3nt: TGTGCCACCCCCAGGGGGCGCCGAACTAATGAAAAACTGTTTTTT; CDR3aa: CATPRGRRTNEKLFF
j_gene: TRBJ2-2; v_gene: TRBV11-3; d_gene: .; abundance: few; CDR3nt: TGTGCCAGCAGCTTAAGCGGGTTGAACACCGGGGAGCTGTTTTTT; CDR3aa: CASSLSGLNTGELFF
j_gene: TRBJ2-2; v_gene: TRBV5-4; d_gene: TRBD1; abundance: many; CDR3nt: TGTGCCAGCAGCTTGGGGCGACAGGGGCCGGTAAACACCGGGGAGCTGTTTTTT; CDR3aa: CASSLGRQGPVNTGELFF
j_gene: TRBJ1-6; v_gene: TRBV20-1; d_gene: .; abundance: .; CDR3nt: TGCAGTGCTAGGAGGGGAGCTTCACCCCTCCACTTT; CDR3aa: CSARRGASPLHF
j_gene: TRBJ2-7; v_gene: TRBV10-3; d_gene: .; abundance: medium-sized; CDR3nt: TGTGCCATCAGTGAGTCGACGACAGTGGGTGGGGAGCAGTACTTC; CDR3aa: CAISESTTVGGEQYF
j_gene: TRBJ2-7; v_gene: TRBV20-1; d_gene: TRBD2; abundance: .; CDR3nt: TGCAGTGCTAGAGATTTTGGACTAGCGGGGGGAATCTACGAGCAGTACTTC; CDR3aa: CSARDFGLAGGIYEQYF
j_gene: TRBJ2-7; v_gene: TRBV6-1; d_gene: TRBD1; abundance: .; CDR3nt: TGTGCCAGCAGGGGACAGGGAGTCGTCTGGCAGTACTTC; CDR3aa: CASRGQGVVWQYF
j_gene: TRBJ2-3; v_gene: TRBV6-5; d_gene: .; abundance: medium-sized; CDR3nt: TGTGCCAGCAGTTACTCACAGGAAAAAGGAGATACGCAGTATTTT; CDR3aa: CASSYSQEKGDTQYF
j_gene: TRBJ1-2; v_gene: TRBV6-5; d_gene: TRBD1; abundance: once; CDR3nt: TGTGCCAGCAGTGGGACAGGAGGACCTGGCGGCGGCTACACCTTC; CDR3aa: CASSGTGGPGGGYTF
j_gene: TRBJ1-6; v_gene: TRBV12-3/TRBV12-4; d_gene: .; abundance: once; CDR3nt: TGTGCCAGCAGTTTAGGTAGCTCCTATAATTCACCCCTCCACTTT; CDR3aa: CASSLGSSYNSPLHF
j_gene: TRBJ2-1; v_gene: TRBV6-1; d_gene: TRBD2; abundance: few; CDR3nt: TGTGCCAGCAGTGAAGCGGGTTCGGCGGGGGGCCGCCATGAGCAGTTCTTC; CDR3aa: CASSEAGSAGGRHEQFF
j_gene: TRBJ1-6; v_gene: TRBV19; d_gene: .; abundance: .; CDR3nt: TGTGCCAGTAGTATGGGAGAGAGGGCTTCACCCCTCCACTTT; CDR3aa: CASSMGERASPLHF
j_gene: TRBJ2-2; v_gene: TRBV6-5; d_gene: TRBD1; abundance: medium-sized; CDR3nt: TGTGCCAGCAGTCCCGGGACAGGACCTACAGCGAACACCGGGGAGCTGTTTTTT; CDR3aa: CASSPGTGPTANTGELFF
j_gene: TRBJ2-3; v_gene: TRBV18; d_gene: .; abundance: .; CDR3nt: TGTGCCAGCTCACCACCGGGGTTCCCTTCTTCTAGCACAGATACGCAGTATTTT; CDR3aa: CASSPPGFPSSSTDTQYF
j_gene: TRBJ2-7; v_gene: TRBV6-5; d_gene: .; abundance: few; CDR3nt: TGTGCCAGCAGTTACTCGAAGTTCCAGGGGAGGGTCGAGCAGTACTTC; CDR3aa: CASSYSKFQGRVEQYF
j_gene: TRBJ2-1; v_gene: TRBV28; d_gene: TRBD2; abundance: .; CDR3nt: TGTGCCAGCAGTTTAAATCTAGCGGGGGGGGAGCAGTTCTTC; CDR3aa: CASSLNLAGGEQFF
j_gene: TRBJ2-6; v_gene: TRBV5-6; d_gene: .; abundance: many; CDR3nt: TGTGCCAGCAGCTTGACCCAGGCCCCCGGGGCCAACGTCCTGACTTTC; CDR3aa: CASSLTQAPGANVLTF
j_gene: TRBJ1-1; v_gene: TRBV19; d_gene: .; abundance: few; CDR3nt: TGTGCCAGTAGTATAGAAGGGTTGGGATCTTTGAACACTGAAGCTTTCTTT; CDR3aa: CASSIEGLGSLNTEAFF
j_gene: TRBJ2-7; v_gene: TRBV20-1; d_gene: TRBD1; abundance: .; CDR3nt: TGCAGTGCTAGAGATCTCGGGCAGGGGGCATCCTACGAGCAGTACTTC; CDR3aa: CSARDLGQGASYEQYF